This T cell receptor (beta chain) was profiled in a study of PD-1 blockade in classical Hodgkin lymphoma. V gave up 4 bases and J gave up 0 bases; unmatched junction bases: 15. Germline V gene data show CDR1 as LGHNA and CDR2 as YNFKEQ. The CDR3 runs to 19 residues. Every single patient, without exception, relapsed after autologous stem cell transplantation, and brentuximab vedotin exposure varied. Profiled with immunoSEQ multiplex PCR; TCRdb holds only in-frame clones, not every one. The sample has roughly 140,000 clones, less than 80% seen once; the top ten hold roughly 9.2%. The clonotype originates from a human donor with classical Hodgkin lymphoma. The rearrangement uses TRBV4-2 and TRBJ2-1; 7 bases line up with TRBD2. Sequences were derived from peripheral blood mononuclear cells (PBMCs), sampled before the second cycle of nivolumab. CDR3 in DNA: TGTGCCAGCAGCCGGGATCTGGGGCGGCTAGCGGACTCCTACAATGAGCAGTTCTTC. Protein sequence: CASSRDLGRLADSYNEQFF.